Below, one T cell receptor (beta chain) is given with its context. Its antigen is undetermined. This specimen comes from a study of T cell responses to AZD1222 COVID-19 vaccine. Germline lookup yields CDR1 ENHRY and CDR2 SYGVKD. V shed 1 base and J shed 4 bases, with 4 bases lying between them. The CDR3 is 12 residues long. Study findings and constraints: Spike-specific TCR breadth and depth rose after two AZD1222 doses. Repertoires in all cases were sampled only once the peak T cell response had passed. Close to half of spike-specific TCRs reportedly recognize unmutated variant regions. A mostly white British donor set with more females was recruited, and clonal diversity was possibly underestimated.

The table came from immunoSEQ multiplex PCR; TCRdb's copy has only in-frame clones and leaves some out. The sample includes roughly 200,000 clones, under 95% of them seen just once. This specimen consisted of peripheral blood, obtained on day 0 of MenACWY control vaccination. This sequence joins TRBV10-3 and TRBJ1-1, with D unresolved. The sequence came from an adult in good health. CDR3 sequence (DNA): TGTGCCATCAGTGAGTTTGGCACTGAAGCTTTCTTT. Encoded protein: CAISEFGTEAFF.